This record concerns one TCR beta chain sequence. Clones were read by immunoSEQ multiplex PCR, and TCRdb kept only the in-frame ones, dropping some. Of 25,000 to 35,000 clones in the sample, around 74% are singletons; the top ten hold roughly 1%. The data derive from a study of STAT5B mutations in CD4+ large granular lymphocyte leukemia. Germline V gene lookup returns CDR1 LNHDA and CDR2 SQIVND (reference sequence). This CDR3 is 16 amino acids long. V was cut by 1 base and J by 3 bases, with 12 bases left in between. The sample taken for sequencing was CD4+ T cells from blood buffy coats. This chain connects TRBV19 to TRBJ1-4; the D is unclear. The clonotype originates from a human donor in good health. The chain's CDR3 is CASSIGPGLANEKLFF. CDR3 DNA: TGTGCCAGTAGTATAGGCCCGGGATTGGCTAATGAAAAACTGTTTTTT.